This TCR beta chain is drawn from a study of T cells after yellow fever vaccination. About the study: For low cell numbers, libraries were made with SMART-Seq v4 Ultra Low Input. Study results and caveats: When the response was secondary, it was weaker but reached its peak faster, day 5 versus 15.

For this clonotype: Its antigen is not identified.

Synthesis of TCR cDNA relied on 5'RACE template switching, which attached a universal primer site and UMIs. TCRdb redid the calling of the 5' RACE reads with MiXCR, one entry per CDR3 protein. The sample gives around 300,000 distinct CDR3 sequences, roughly 13% of which show up once; roughly 0.5% is in the top ten. The V and J ends lost 6 bases and 2 bases, in that order; junction bases with no gene match: 9. The CDR3 totals 17 residues. The sample in question was CD4+ T cells sorted from PBMCs, obtained 45 days after the yellow fever booster vaccination. This receptor was identified in a man aged 25 to 45 who received the YFV17D yellow fever vaccine. The rearrangement uses TRBV12-3 or TRBV12-4 and TRBJ2-6; 8 bases map to TRBD2. This chain's CDR3 is CASSLSSGRAGANVLTF. The CDR3 DNA follows: TGTGCCAGCAGCTTATCCAGCGGGAGAGCTGGGGCCAACGTCCTGACTTTC.